This entry features one T cell receptor (beta chain) sequence. No antigen is known for it. This entry comes from a study of cytomegalovirus exposure and HLA in healthy donors. The V end lost 5 bases, the J end lost 8 bases, and 14 bases lay between the germline ends. This CDR3 is 13 amino acids long. CDR1 and CDR2 from the germline V gene are SEHNR and FQNEAQ (reference sequence). Study-level results: The study labeled approximately 150 TCR beta chains cytomegalovirus-associated. Using the classifier, cytomegalovirus status was reportedly diagnosed with high specificity and sensitivity. It was reported in a later analysis that an Asian-associated ancestry cluster showed fewer N-insertions than the roughly 670-donor mean. Previously analyzed data showed that most TCR beta V segments were productive at a frequency of about 90% or about 30%.

PCR employed 60 Vbeta and 13 Jbeta primers. Produced via immunoSEQ multiplex PCR; TCRdb's table is partial and in-frame only. The sample has 150,000 to 200,000 clones, 77% seen once. V gene TRBV7-9 combines with J gene TRBJ2-3; D unresolved. The sequence was obtained from a woman aged 25 to 39 in good health and CMV-seronegative. The sample consisted of PBMCs. The CDR3, as DNA: TGTGCCAGCAGCCCCGACGGGTATAGTACGCAGTATTTT. It yields the protein CASSPDGYSTQYF.